These T cell receptor beta chains were read from a single sample in a study of Ad26.COV2.S vaccination and SARS-CoV-2 variants. Some clones are missing from TCRdb's copy, which holds only in-frame ones; the method was immunoSEQ multiplex PCR. The sample comprises around 310,000 clones, almost 90% of which are singletons, and around 5.5% rests with the top ten. This specimen consisted of peripheral blood, obtained in a trial of Ad26.COV2.S vaccine versus placebo. These TCRs come from a person aged 18-60 years who received the Ad26.COV2.S COVID-19 vaccine or a placebo. Both conserved end residues are part of each CDR3. D genes are given only for firm matches. A clone size is listed for some rows: how often the clone was seen (once, few, many), or a class if it is expanded.

v_call,clone_size,d_call,j_call,cdr3_nt,cdr3_aa
TRBV7-9,.,TRBD2,TRBJ2-7,TGTGCCAGCAGCTCTCAAGCCGTACGAGCGGGGAGCTCCTACGAGCAGTACTTC,CASSSQAVRAGSSYEQYF
TRBV20-1,few,TRBD1,TRBJ1-6,TGCAGTGCTAGTAGTGGACAGGAAAATTCACCCCTCCACTTT,CSASSGQENSPLHF
TRBV6-2/TRBV6-3,.,.,TRBJ2-1,TGTGCCAGCAGTTACTCGATCCGGGGGCCGGGCTACAATGAGCAGTTCTTC,CASSYSIRGPGYNEQFF
TRBV25-1,.,TRBD1,TRBJ2-2,TGTGCCAGCAGACCCCATACCGGGACAGGGGACACCGGGGAGCTGTTTTTT,CASRPHTGTGDTGELFF
TRBV12-5,.,.,TRBJ2-1,TGTGCTAGTGGTCCGAACAATGAGCAGTTCTTC,CASGPNNEQFF
TRBV25-1,.,.,TRBJ1-2,TGTGCCAGCAGTGGGGGGAAGGTCTATGGCTACACCTTC,CASSGGKVYGYTF
TRBV5-6,.,.,TRBJ2-5,TGTGCCAGCAGCTTTTTGGAGACCCAGTACTTC,CASSFLETQYF
TRBV3-1/TRBV3-2,.,TRBD2,TRBJ2-3,TGTGCCAGCAACCCTAGCGGGGGGCCACCTAGCACAGATACGCAGTATTTT,CASNPSGGPPSTDTQYF
TRBV11-1,.,.,TRBJ2-2,TGTGCCAGCAGCTTACCCCTAGCGACCGGGGAGCTGTTTTTT,CASSLPLATGELFF
TRBV9,once,.,TRBJ1-3,TGTGCCAGCAGAGCGGGATCTGGAAACACCATATATTTT,CASRAGSGNTIYF
TRBV2,.,TRBD2,TRBJ2-3,TGTGCCAGCACCCTACTAGCGGGGGGCCCTACCACAGATACGCAGTATTTT,CASTLLAGGPTTDTQYF
TRBV4-3,.,.,TRBJ1-3,TGCGCCAGCAGCCCGGCGGACTTTAACTCTGGAAACACCATATATTTT,CASSPADFNSGNTIYF
TRBV11-2,.,.,TRBJ2-5,TGTGCCAGCACCGGGGGTAGACTATTCCAAGAGACCCAGTACTTC,CASTGGRLFQETQYF
TRBV27,.,TRBD1,TRBJ1-5,TGTGCCAGCAGCATACAGGGGGGTCAGCCCCAGCATTTT,CASSIQGGQPQHF